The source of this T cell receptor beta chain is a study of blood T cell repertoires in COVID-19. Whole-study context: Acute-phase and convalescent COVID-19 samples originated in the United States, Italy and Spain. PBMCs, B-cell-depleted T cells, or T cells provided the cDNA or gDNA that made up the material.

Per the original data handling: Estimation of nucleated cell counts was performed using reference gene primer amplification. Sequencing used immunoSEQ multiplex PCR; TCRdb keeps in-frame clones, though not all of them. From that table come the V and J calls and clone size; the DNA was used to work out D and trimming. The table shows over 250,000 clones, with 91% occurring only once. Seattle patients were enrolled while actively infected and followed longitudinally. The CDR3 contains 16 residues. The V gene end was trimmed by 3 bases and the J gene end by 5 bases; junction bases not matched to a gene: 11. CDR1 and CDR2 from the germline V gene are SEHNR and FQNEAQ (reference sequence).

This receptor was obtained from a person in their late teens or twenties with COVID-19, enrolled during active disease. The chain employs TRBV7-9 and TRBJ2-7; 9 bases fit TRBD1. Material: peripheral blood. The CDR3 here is CASSLSEDRGMHEQYF. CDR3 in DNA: TGTGCCAGCAGCTTGAGTGAGGACAGGGGAATGCACGAGCAGTACTTC. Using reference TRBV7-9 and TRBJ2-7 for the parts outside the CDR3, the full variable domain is DTGVSQNPRHKITKRGQNVTFRCDPISEHNRLYWYRQTLGQGPEFLTYFQNEAQLEKSRLLSDRFSAERPKGSFSTLEIQRTEQGDSAMYLCASSLSEDRGMHEQYFGPGTRLTVT.